The clone carrying this T cell receptor beta chain was seen at least ten times. The germline V gene encodes CDR1 SNHLY and CDR2 FYNNEI. This CDR3 is built from 12 residues. The V end was cut by 5 bases, the J end by 11 bases, with 12 bases between. TCR beta libraries were built with iRepertoire HTBI primers and Arm-PCR of CDR3 regions. TCRdb re-called the multiplex PCR reads through MiXCR, storing one row per CDR3 protein. The data contain more than 450,000 distinct CDR3 sequences, roughly 15% of them singletons. This entry is derived from a study of regulatory T cells in long-lasting Graves disease. This sample's time point: newly diagnosed GD, antithyroid drugs for less than 3 months. PBMCs were the source of the RNA used for TCR sequencing. The same data also went into a second study, on T cells in Graves' hyperthyroidism and ophthalmopathy. As that study records: Hyperthyroidism in the patients, aged 18 to 65, was newly diagnosed and under 2 months in duration. Criteria for exclusion of patients were uncontrolled infection, other autoimmune disease, pregnancy or lactation.

The chain employs TRBV2 and TRBJ2-2; tentatively, D is TRBD2 (5 bases). This specimen was peripheral blood mononuclear cells (PBMCs), taken at new diagnosis, from a patient treated with antithyroid drugs. This clonotype originated in a man in his forties or fifties with Graves disease. For the CDR3, the DNA is TGTGCCAGCAGTTCCTGGGAGTTAGAGCTGTTTTTT. Translation gives CASSSWELELFF.